Shown below are 27 T cell receptor beta chains from a single sample sequenced in a study of T cell responses to AZD1222 COVID-19 vaccine. The protocol was immunoSEQ multiplex PCR, while the TCRdb copy is restricted to in-frame clones and leaves out a portion. This table holds 130,000 to 150,000 clones, roughly four fifths found once. Specimen: peripheral blood, collected on day 0 of MenACWY control vaccination. The receptors stem from an adult in good health.

The J gene is TRBJ2-5, the V gene TRBV2, with TRBD1 identical over 11 bases. Germline values: CDR1 SNHLY, CDR2 FYNNEI. This CDR3 is built from 15 residues. The V and J ends lost 2 bases and 2 bases, in that order; junction bases with no gene match: 1. The CDR3 sequence is CASSERDRGQETQYF. The CDR3 coding sequence is TGTGCCAGCAGTGAACGGGACAGGGGGCAAGAGACCCAGTACTTC.

The rearrangement uses TRBV6-5 and TRBJ1-5; no clear D gene. Germline V CDR1 and CDR2: MNHEY, SVGAGI. V was pared by 8 bases and J by 5 bases, with 13 bases between. This CDR3 region has 13 residues. DNA of the CDR3: TGTGCCAGCGGCCGGACGGATTATCAGCCCCAGCATTTT. Encoded protein: CASGRTDYQPQHF.

The rearrangement joins TRBV19 to TRBJ2-3; D unclear. V lost 5 bases to trimming and J lost 4 bases, with 10 bases between them. Per germline, CDR1 LNHDA and CDR2 SQIVND (reference sequence). The CDR3 runs to 13 residues. CDR3 bases: TGTGCCAGTAGTTTCCGGTTGTCAGATACGCAGTATTTT. It is translated as CASSFRLSDTQYF. Complete variable domain (other parts from reference TRBV19 and TRBJ2-3): DGGITQSPKYLFRKEGQNVTLSCEQNLNHDAMYWYRQDPGQGLRLIYYSQIVNDFQKGDIAEGYSVSREKKESFPLTVTSAQKNPTAFYLCASSFRLSDTQYFGPGTRLTVL.

V gene TRBV6-5 combines with J gene TRBJ1-1; tentative D call: TRBD1 (5 bases). The germline V gene encodes CDR1 MNHEY and CDR2 SVGAGI. The CDR3 contains 15 residues. V was trimmed by 3 bases and J by 0 bases, leaving 11 bases between them. CDR3 nucleotide sequence: TGTGCCAGCAGTTATACGGGGGTAATGAACACTGAAGCTTTCTTT. Translated: CASSYTGVMNTEAFF.

This chain uses TRBV5-4 with TRBJ2-1; 8 positions match TRBD1. Trimming at V came to 0 bases and at J to 5 bases, leaving 1 base not matched to a gene. The germline gives CDR1 SGHNT, CDR2 YYREEE (reference sequence). The CDR3 sequence is 14 residues long. CDR3 in DNA: TGTGCCAGCAGCTTGGAGGACAGGGACAATGAGCAGTTCTTC. It encodes CASSLEDRDNEQFF.

The chain joins TRBV18 to TRBJ1-6, with TRBD1 matching over 8 bases. Per germline, CDR1 KGHSH and CDR2 LQKENI. V lost 4 bases and J lost 4; bases outside the gene matches: 0. This CDR3 contains 14 residues. The CDR3 DNA reads as TGTGCCAGCTCACGGGACAGGTATAATTCACCCCTCCACTTT. Translating it yields CASSRDRYNSPLHF. The full variable domain, in which reference TRBV18 and TRBJ1-6 provide the parts outside the CDR3, is NAGVMQNPRHLVRRRGQEARLRCSPMKGHSHVYWYRQLPEEGLKFMVYLQKENIIDESGMPKERFSAEFPKEGPSILRIQQVVRGDSAAYFCASSRDRYNSPLHFGNGTRLTVT.

The rearrangement links TRBV7-3 to TRBJ1-6, with D hard to call. Germline V gene data show CDR1 as SGHTA and CDR2 as FQGTGA. The length of the CDR3 is 15 residues. Trimming removed 1 base from V and 8 bases from J, with 12 bases in between. The CDR3 DNA sequence: TGTGCCAGCAGCTTAAGACCCCCTCGGGATTCACCCCTCCACTTT. Its translation is CASSLRPPRDSPLHF. The full variable domain, in which reference TRBV7-3 and TRBJ1-6 provide the parts outside the CDR3, is GAGVSQTPSNKVTEKGKYVELRCDPISGHTALYWYRQSLGQGPEFLIYFQGTGAADDSGLPNDRFFAVRPEGSVSTLKIQRTERGDSAVYLCASSLRPPRDSPLHFGNGTRLTVT.

The V and J genes are TRBV19 and TRBJ1-2; tentatively, D is TRBD1 (6 bases). This CDR3 has 14 amino acids. V lost 6 bases, J lost 4 bases, and 15 bases lay in between. Looked up from germline, CDR1 is LNHDA and CDR2 is SQIVND (reference sequence). DNA for the CDR3: TGTGCCAGTAGGACATCACAGGGCCCCTATGGCTACACCTTC. Protein product: CASRTSQGPYGYTF.

Only one count was recorded for this clone. The chain is built from TRBV24-1 and TRBJ1-5; 8 positions agree with TRBD1. The CDR3 extends over 15 amino acids. The germline V gene has CDR1 KGHDR and CDR2 SFDVKD. The V gene end was trimmed by 4 bases and the J gene end by 3 bases; junction bases not matched to a gene: 4. The CDR3 nucleotides are TGTGCCACCAGTGAGAACAGGGGGGCCAATCAGCCCCAGCATTTT. It codes for CATSENRGANQPQHF.

This chain joins TRBV19 and TRBJ2-5; 8 bases line up with TRBD2. V was pared by 6 bases and J by 4 bases, with 10 bases of the junction left unmatched. CDR1 LNHDA and CDR2 SQIVND come from the germline V gene (reference sequence). This CDR3 is built from 15 residues. The CDR3 loop is CASSKRGYQGETQYF. The CDR3 DNA follows: TGTGCCAGTAGCAAGCGGGGGTACCAAGGAGAGACCCAGTACTTC.

The chain combines TRBV5-1 with TRBJ2-5; D is possibly TRBD1 (6 bases). The V and J ends lost 2 bases and 4 bases respectively, with 15 bases between them. CDR3 length: 15 residues. Germline V lookup: CDR1 SGHRS, CDR2 YFSETQ. Here the CDR3 DNA reads TGCGCCAGCAGCTTCGAACAGGGCTCGGGAGAGACCCAGTACTTC. Translation gives CASSFEQGSGETQYF.

The chain carries TRBV21-1 and TRBJ1-5. TRBV21-1 is recorded as a pseudogene. The CDR3 loop spans 14 amino acids. DNA of the CDR3: TGTGCCAGCAGCAGGTCCGAACGAGATCAGCCCCAGCATTTT. Translating it yields CASSRSERDQPQHF.

V gene TRBV9 combines with J gene TRBJ2-1; D gene ambiguous. Germline values: CDR1 SGDLS, CDR2 YYNGEE. Trimming stripped 3 bases from V and 9 bases from J, with 10 bases between. The CDR3 spans 12 residues. The CDR3 region has the DNA TGTGCCAGCAGCGACCTCGGGCCTGAGCAGTTCTTC. Translation: CASSDLGPEQFF.

This clone was found many times. J is TRBJ2-3 and V is TRBV11-2, with a weak D call TRBD2 (7 bases). The CDR3 totals 16 residues. Trimming shortened V by 1 base and J by 5 bases, and 16 bases separated the two germline ends. Germline lookup yields CDR1 SGHAT and CDR2 FQNNGV. CDR3 DNA sequence: TGTGCCAGCAGCTTAGCAGCCCGGGGGGCGGTAGATACGCAGTATTTT. This sequence encodes CASSLAARGAVDTQYF.

The chain is built from TRBV2 and TRBJ1-3; no reliable D call. The germline CDR1 and CDR2 sequences are SNHLY and FYNNEI. Trimming took off 3 bases at V and 3 bases at J, with 12 bases between the two ends. The CDR3 has 15 amino acids. CDR3 loop: CASSDLIGYGNTIYF. CDR3 coding DNA: TGTGCCAGCAGTGACTTGATAGGGTATGGAAACACCATATATTTT.

The CDR3 spells CASSLAGATNEKLFF. CDR3 DNA: TGCGCCAGCAGCTTGGCAGGCGCAACTAATGAAAAACTGTTTTTT. The J gene is TRBJ1-4, the V gene TRBV5-1; no reliable D call. The CDR3 has 15 residues. Germline CDR1 reads SGHRS; CDR2 reads YFSETQ. Trimming left V 0 bases short and J 0 bases short, with 6 bases between.

This rearrangement joins TRBV10-2 to TRBJ2-3, with D possibly TRBD2 on 5 matching bases. CDR1 and CDR2 (germline): WSHSY, SAAADI. This CDR3 comprises 15 residues. Trimming shortened V by 7 bases and J by 0 bases, and 14 bases separated the two germline ends. The CDR3 DNA follows: TGCGCCAGCAAAAACGGACGGACTAGCACAGATACGCAGTATTTT. The encoded protein is CASKNGRTSTDTQYF.

The chain recombines TRBV11-2 with TRBJ2-3; D gene uncertain. With 1 base removed from V and 4 bases from J, the gap between germline ends came to 6 bases. This CDR3 region has 13 residues. Germline-derived CDR1 and CDR2 are SGHAT and FQNNGV. The CDR3 is CASSLAPADTQYF. The CDR3 bases are TGTGCCAGCAGCTTAGCCCCGGCAGATACGCAGTATTTT.

The J gene is TRBJ1-2, the V gene TRBV5-1; 8 bases align to TRBD1. Germline trimming cut 2 bases from V and 10 bases from J; bases unmatched to any gene: 10. The CDR3 is 14 residues long. The germline gives CDR1 SGHRS, CDR2 YFSETQ. The CDR3: CASSFRAGQEDYTF. DNA of the CDR3: TGCGCCAGCAGCTTTAGGGCGGGACAGGAGGACTACACCTTC.

The chain is built from TRBV7-3 and TRBJ2-3, with TRBD1 matching 10 bases. This CDR3 is 14 amino acids long. Trimming removed 5 bases from V and 5 bases from J; junction bases left unmatched: 4. Germline V gene lookup returns CDR1 SGHTA and CDR2 FQGTGA. The CDR3, as DNA: TGTGCCAGCAGCCCCGGGACAGGGGTAGATACGCAGTATTTT. The encoded protein is CASSPGTGVDTQYF.

The CDR3 loop reads CASSVAGGGDQYEQYF. CDR3 in DNA: TGTGCCAGCAGCGTAGCTGGAGGGGGGGACCAATACGAGCAGTACTTC. The rearrangement uses TRBV9 and TRBJ2-7; D perhaps matches TRBD2 (7 bases). The CDR3 has 16 amino acids. The germline V gene has CDR1 SGDLS and CDR2 YYNGEE. V gave up 0 bases and J gave up 4 bases, with 17 bases separating them.

This chain joins TRBV3-1 (or the pseudogene TRBV3-2) and TRBJ2-2, with D possibly TRBD1 on 6 matching bases. The CDR3 spans 13 residues. V lost 6 bases and J lost 1, with 6 bases in between. From germline, CDR1 is LGHDT and CDR2 YNNKEL (reference sequence). CDR3 bases: TGTGCCAGCAGGACAGGGAACACCGGGGAGCTGTTTTTT. It translates to CASRTGNTGELFF.

The gene calls are TRBV13 and TRBJ1-2; D is uncertain. The length of the CDR3 is 16 residues. Germline CDR1 and CDR2: PRHDT and FYEKMQ (reference sequence). The germline V and J ends were trimmed by 5 bases and 2 bases, with 18 bases remaining between them. CDR3 DNA sequence: TGTGCCAGCAGCCCGAACCCACTCTGGAAAAACTATGGCTACACCTTC. It codes for CASSPNPLWKNYGYTF.

The chain links TRBV7-9 to TRBJ1-2, with 7 bases aligning to TRBD1. After removal of 4 bases from V and 1 base from J, the junction contained 15 bases not matched to a gene. This CDR3 comprises 18 residues. The germline V gene has CDR1 SEHNR and CDR2 FQNEAQ (reference sequence). CDR3 protein: CASSSRSRDSVFNYGYTF. CDR3 nucleotide sequence: TGTGCCAGCAGCTCGCGAAGCCGGGACAGCGTTTTTAACTATGGCTACACCTTC.

This clone was seen more than once but under ten times. The rearrangement uses TRBV5-4 and TRBJ1-1; TRBD1 matches 7 bases. This CDR3 comprises 16 residues. Germline V gene lookup returns CDR1 SGHNT and CDR2 YYREEE (reference sequence). Trimming took 2 bases from V and 4 from J; bases not matched to a gene: 11. The CDR3 is CASSFDVTGVGTEAFF. The CDR3 DNA reads TGTGCCAGCAGCTTTGATGTTACAGGGGTCGGCACTGAAGCTTTCTTT.

The genes are TRBV7-9 and TRBJ2-5; TRBD1 might be the D (6 bases). The CDR3 contains 15 residues. CDR1 is SEHNR and CDR2 is FQNEAQ in the germline V gene (reference sequence). The V gene lost 5 bases and the J gene lost 1 base, with 14 bases spanning the gap. CDR3 sequence reads: CASSDPGTSQETQYF. CDR3 bases: TGTGCCAGCAGCGACCCCGGGACAAGCCAAGAGACCCAGTACTTC.

This chain joins TRBV6-5 and TRBJ1-1; D not certain. The CDR3 totals 13 residues. V lost 6 bases to trimming and J lost 1 base, with 9 bases between them. Germline CDR1 is MNHEY and CDR2 is SVGAGI. The chain's CDR3 is CASRFDGNTEAFF. The CDR3 nucleotides are TGTGCCAGCAGGTTTGACGGGAACACTGAAGCTTTCTTT.